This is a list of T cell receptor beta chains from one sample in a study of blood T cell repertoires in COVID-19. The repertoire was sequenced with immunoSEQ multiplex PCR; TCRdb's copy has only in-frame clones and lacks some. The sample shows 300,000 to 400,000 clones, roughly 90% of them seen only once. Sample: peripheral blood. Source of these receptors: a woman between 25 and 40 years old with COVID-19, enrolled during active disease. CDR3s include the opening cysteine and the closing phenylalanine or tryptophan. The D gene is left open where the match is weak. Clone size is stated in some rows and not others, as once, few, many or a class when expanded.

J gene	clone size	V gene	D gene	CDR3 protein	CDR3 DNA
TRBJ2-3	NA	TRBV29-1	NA	CSEGVAGTDTQYF	TGCAGCGAAGGGGTGGCGGGCACAGATACGCAGTATTTT
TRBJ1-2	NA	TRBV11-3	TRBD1	CASSLGQGATNYGYTF	TGTGCCAGCAGCTTAGGGCAGGGGGCGACTAACTATGGCTACACCTTC
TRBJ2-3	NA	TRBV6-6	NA	CASSYSRGDSTDTQYF	TGTGCCAGCAGTTACTCGCGCGGCGACAGCACAGATACGCAGTATTTT
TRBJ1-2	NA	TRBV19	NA	CASSADSRSNYGYTF	TGTGCCAGTAGTGCCGACAGCCGATCTAACTATGGCTACACCTTC
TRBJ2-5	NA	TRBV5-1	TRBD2	CASRFSGSQETQYF	TGCGCCAGCAGATTTAGCGGGAGCCAAGAGACCCAGTACTTC
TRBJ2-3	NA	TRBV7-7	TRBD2	CASSPSGGIDTQYF	TGTGCTAGCAGTCCTAGCGGGGGGATAGATACGCAGTATTTT
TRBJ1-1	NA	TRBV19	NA	CASSEGLNTEAFF	TGTGCCAGTAGTGAGGGCTTGAACACTGAAGCTTTCTTT
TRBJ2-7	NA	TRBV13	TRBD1	CASSIDRVEQYF	TGTGCCAGCAGCATCGACAGGGTCGAGCAGTACTTC
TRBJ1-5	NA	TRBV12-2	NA	CASRSRTDKQPQHF	TGTGCAAGTCGCTCCCGGACGGACAAACAGCCCCAGCATTTT
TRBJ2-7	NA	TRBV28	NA	CAATGRGTYEQYF	TGTGCCGCCACCGGTCGGGGGACCTACGAGCAGTACTTC
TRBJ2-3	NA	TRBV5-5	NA	CASSLVPGYTDTQYF	TGTGCCAGCAGCTTGGTGCCAGGCTACACAGATACGCAGTATTTT
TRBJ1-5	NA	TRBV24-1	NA	CATSDFLTGQPQHF	TGTGCCACCAGTGATTTTCTGACAGGTCAGCCCCAGCATTTT
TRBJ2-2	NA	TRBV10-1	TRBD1	CASSESPDRVVGNTGELFF	TGCGCCAGCAGTGAGTCCCCGGACAGGGTAGTAGGGAACACCGGGGAGCTGTTTTTT
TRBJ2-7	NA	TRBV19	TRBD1	CASSQDRTSYEQYF	TGTGCCAGTAGCCAGGACAGGACCTCCTACGAGCAGTACTTC
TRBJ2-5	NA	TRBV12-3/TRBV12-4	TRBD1	CASSWDSQETQYF	TGTGCCAGCAGCTGGGACAGCCAAGAGACCCAGTACTTC
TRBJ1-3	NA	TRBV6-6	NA	CASSQTESGNTIYF	TGTGCCAGCAGTCAAACAGAGTCTGGAAACACCATATATTTT
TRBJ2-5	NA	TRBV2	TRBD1	CASSRGQGGETQYF	TGTGCCAGCAGTCGGGGACAGGGGGGGGAGACCCAGTACTTC
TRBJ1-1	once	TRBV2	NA	CASMTDGAEAFF	TGTGCCAGCATGACGGACGGGGCTGAAGCTTTCTTT
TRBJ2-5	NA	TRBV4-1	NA	CASSPDRGLAIQETQYF	TGCGCCAGCAGCCCCGATCGGGGGTTAGCGATACAAGAGACCCAGTACTTC
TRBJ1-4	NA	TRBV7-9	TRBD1	CASNPGTGNEKLFF	TGTGCCAGCAACCCCGGGACAGGAAATGAAAAACTGTTTTTT
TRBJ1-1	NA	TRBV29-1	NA	CSVEVVQGNTEAFF	TGCAGCGTTGAAGTGGTTCAGGGGAACACTGAAGCTTTCTTT
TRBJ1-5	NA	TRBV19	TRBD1	CASSTYILGQASYTRYQPQHF	TGTGCCAGTAGTACCTACATCCTGGGACAGGCTTCCTATACGAGGTATCAGCCCCAGCATTTT
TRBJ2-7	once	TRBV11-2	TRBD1	CASSSIRTGEAYEQYF	TGTGCCAGCAGCTCAATCCGGACAGGGGAAGCCTACGAGCAGTACTTC
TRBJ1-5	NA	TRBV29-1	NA	CSVVLTNSNQPQHF	TGCAGCGTTGTGCTGACAAATAGCAATCAGCCCCAGCATTTT
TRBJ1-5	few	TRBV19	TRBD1	CAETGTDPYSNQPQHF	TGTGCCGAGACCGGGACAGACCCATATAGCAATCAGCCCCAGCATTTT
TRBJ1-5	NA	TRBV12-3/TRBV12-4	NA	CASSLGQGSQHF	TGTGCCAGCAGTTTAGGGCAGGGCAGCCAGCATTTT
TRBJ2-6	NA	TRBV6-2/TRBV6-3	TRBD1	CASSSGTASGANVLTF	TGTGCCAGCAGTTCCGGGACAGCCTCTGGGGCCAACGTCCTGACTTTC